The clone carrying this TCR beta chain has a handful of counts. Its antigen is as yet unknown. The V gene's germline CDR1 is SNHLY and CDR2 FYNNEI. The CDR3 covers 11 residues. Trimming stripped 10 bases from V and 3 bases from J, with 9 bases between. These data belong to a study of T-cell memory formation after mild COVID-19. On the study more broadly: TCR clusters showed largely donor specificity.

cDNA libraries for TCR alpha and TCR beta, carrying sample barcodes and UMIs, came from 5'RACE with constant-segment primers. TCRdb called the 5' RACE reads again in MiXCR, with one record for every CDR3 protein. The table has hundreds of thousands of distinct CDR3 sequences, just under 20% seen once. Findings and limits, study-wide: Among contracting clones, CD4+ were mainly CM/EM and CD8+ enriched in EMRA.

The origin of this receptor is a man aged 18 to 30 who had mild COVID-19 (a few samples of this study predate the infection). Cell type and time point are not known. The chain recombines TRBV2 with TRBJ1-2; D is possibly TRBD1 (6 bases). Sequencing input: PBMCs or a T cell subset sorted from them (not recorded which). CDR3: CANREDYGYTF. Written as DNA, the CDR3 is TGTGCCAACAGGGAAGACTATGGCTACACCTTC.